This TCR beta chain was captured in a study of cytomegalovirus exposure and HLA in healthy donors listed by TCRdb under 2017. For the wider study: An earlier analysis of some 600 of the donors reported 276 Gb of sequence data and some 110 million unique TCR beta sequences obtained from roughly 180 million T cells. An early release covering 550 to 700 HLA-typed donors comprised about 290 gigabases of sequencing data and some 79 million unique TCR sequences. Of the roughly 400 genotyped donors, approximately 81% were placed in the genetic ancestry cluster associated with self-reported Caucasian donors. The study aimed to test whether signatures of past pathogen exposure could be identified by cataloging public T cell receptors. The study used immunosequencing to profile the T cell repertoires of approximately 640 subjects and linked those repertoires to cytomegalovirus serostatus. Along with the approximately 700-subject first cohort, a separate validation cohort of over a hundred different subjects was used. The study combined high-throughput TCR immunosequencing, statistical association of individual TCRs with disease status, and machine learning to predict cytomegalovirus infection status. A later analysis re-examined previously published TCR beta repertoires from around 670 donors and added high-resolution HLA genotyping to investigate patterns of TCR occurrence. In the later analysis, no new phenotypic data were used to find candidate immune exposures; instead, reliance was placed on TCR beta sequences and their occurrence across donors. An earlier analysis of 587 of the donors applied high-throughput TCR beta sequencing to assess whether each TCR beta V gene segment acted as functional or pseudogenic. Donor age, sex, ethnicity and CMV serostatus were collected together with the repertoire data. In a later genetic analysis, genome-wide SNP genotypes for about three fifths of the 666 donors were used, and that subset was treated as a discovery cohort. Every repertoire in the discovery cohort had been generated on one and the same sequencing platform. HLA typing included class I and class II loci at four-digit resolution. The number of donors typed differed by locus, with roughly 620-630 for A, B, C, DRB1 and DQB1, around 560 for DQA1, 600 to 610 for DPA1, and around 430 for DPB1. Because of strong linkage in the cohort, five DR-DQ haplotypes were treated as single units for association and clustering. Across approximately 420 genotyped donors of the cohort, an average of roughly 230,000 unique TCR beta nucleotide sequences per donor were sequenced, and approximately 19% of those sequences were non-productive.

Study-wide findings and limitations: Only TCR beta chains were sequenced in this cohort, and the absence of alpha or paired-chain data limited detectable features. Strong co-occurrence of HLA alleles, especially DR and DQ, made assigning TCR associations to individual alleles difficult. According to a later analysis, TCR association rates differed among HLA loci, with DRB1 alleles showing the most associated TCRs and HLA-C alleles showing the fewest. A group of highly shared sequence variants was considered likely to be a technical artifact of the sequencing pipeline. About 15 rarely observed V segments, including chromosome 9 orphons, were excluded from the earlier analysis of almost 600 of the donors because counts were too low. According to a later analysis, parvovirus B19, influenza, CMV and Epstein-Barr virus appeared linked to several top co-occurrence clusters. A later analysis associated around 16,000 TCR beta sequences with specific HLA alleles at a false discovery rate of 0.05. V-gene and J-gene trimming of TCR beta chains was associated with a missense DCLRE1C variant in a later genetic analysis, and the association was replicated in an independent cohort. For the cohort, immune exposure information was limited to CMV serostatus. The study listed 150 to 200 TCR beta chains as associated with cytomegalovirus. Because HLA typing was missing for some donors at each locus, association tests included only the typed subset. In a later analysis, most CMV-associated TCR beta chains were found to appear HLA-restricted, with HLA associations seemingly driven largely by CMV exposure. Compared with the roughly 710-donor mean, donors in an Asian-associated ancestry cluster had fewer N-insertions in productive TCRs, according to a later genetic analysis. Three of the identified cytomegalovirus-associated TCR beta chains were confirmed in vitro to be specific for cytomegalovirus antigens. The classifier was reported to diagnose cytomegalovirus status with high specificity and sensitivity in both the original cohort and the validation cohort. The authors suggested that the approach could potentially be generalized to other disease states and immunological phenotypes. In an earlier analysis of around 600 of the donors, most TCR beta V segments were observed in productive rearrangements about 87% or about 30% of the time, broadly matching IMGT annotations. Across donors, most TCR sequences were observed very rarely, whereas some public TCRs were present in many individuals. Correlated functional status among segregating V segments might reflect linkage disequilibrium, but an unknown experimental factor could not be ruled out. Presence/absence analyses assumed roughly uniform sequencing depth across donors, an assumption that may not hold. A later analysis found that HLA-associated TCR beta chains were more clonally expanded and had lower generation probabilities than equally common non-associated chains. A further reported finding was that TCR beta sequences accurately predicted the HLA-A and HLA-B alleles for most subjects in the first cohort.

With regard to this clone: The clone's antigen remains unknown. Base qualities are not provided; no much larger clone lies one nucleotide away.

The library came from the immunoSEQ multiplex PCR assay. For the multiplex PCR, a mixture combining 60 forward primers for TCR Vbeta segments and 13 reverse primers for TCR Jbeta segments was used. A multiplex PCR assay on genomic DNA amplified the CDR3 region of rearranged TCR beta genes. The amplified TCR beta libraries were sequenced on the Illumina HiSeq System as 87-base-pair reads. Concerning the study's data processing: A later analysis counted 65 million to 90 million unique TCR beta chains across the 690 or so repertoires, and 10 million to 12 million of these chains were shared by at least two donors. A nearest-neighbor algorithm error-corrected the raw reads and collapsed the reads into unique sequences, merging closely related sequences to remove PCR and sequencing errors. To assign V, D and J gene segments, CDR3 sequences were aligned to IMGT reference sequences. For a sequence to be retained, a match of at least six nucleotides to both a V gene segment and a J gene segment was required. A rearrangement was called productive if the CDR3 had no stop codons and remained in frame with V and J, and every other rearrangement was called non-productive. Following IMGT convention, CDR3 was defined as the stretch from the second conserved V-encoded cysteine to the conserved J-encoded phenylalanine. Sequences without an unambiguous match to a single V gene segment were excluded from the earlier analysis of almost 600 of the donors. An earlier analysis of roughly 590 of the donors called V segments functional above 56.7% productive rearrangements and segregating when the between-donor standard deviation exceeded 5%. To diagnose cytomegalovirus status from the catalog of TCR beta chain sequences, a statistical classification framework was built. V and J gene assignment, in a later analysis, came from comparing TCR nucleotide sequences with IMGT/GENE-DB human TR gene sequences. In a later analysis, CDR3 sequences and most-parsimonious VDJ recombination scenarios were assigned using the TCRdist pipeline. In a later analysis, each TCR beta chain was defined by its CDR3 amino acid sequence together with its V-gene family, and reads lacking a unique V-gene family were excluded. As a way to deal with suspected cross-contamination and a sequencing artifact, a later analysis dropped 592 nucleotide sequences that were highly shared and had low generation probability. A later analysis calculated a clonal expansion index for each public chain from normalized within-repertoire ranks of inferred template counts. Generation probabilities in a later analysis came from a VDJ recombination model fitted to out-of-frame rearrangements, and those results were checked against IGoR. In a later analysis, hypergeometric tests were used to score TCR-TCR, TCR-HLA and TCR-CMV co-occurrence, with a repertoire-size bias correction applied to TCR pairs. A later analysis estimated false discovery rates by permuting HLA or CMV assignments 20 times. In a later analysis, co-occurring TCRs were grouped with DBSCAN, and TCRdist sequence similarity was added when clustering was performed within HLA-allele-positive subsets. Repertoires with fewer than 30,000 or more than 120,000 public chains, plus five repertoires with anomalous nucleotide sharing, were excluded from co-occurrence clustering. As stored in TCRdb, this immuneACCESS dataset retains in-frame rearrangements with V and J assigned. A fraction of the clones does not appear; measured against another copy, unresolved V genes explain less than half of the discrepancy, and the remainder lacks a known reason. The D gene and trimming were derived from the DNA, and the V and J assignments and clone size from that table. The sample table contains over 150,000 clones; only one count was recorded for roughly four fifths of them. The ten largest clonotypes hold 1.6% of the sample.

The cohort comprised some 680 healthy bone marrow donors. Cohort members were all nominally healthy when sampled, although unrecorded immune exposures were likely present. The donor was CMV seronegative and belonged to the group of around 400 seronegative cohort members. Every donor gave a peripheral blood sample, and the peripheral blood mononuclear cells from that sample were used for TCR beta sequencing. The Qiagen DNeasy Blood Extraction Kit was used to extract genomic DNA from the blood cell samples. The sequenced material came from PBMCs. The receptor was derived from a man aged 50 to 60 in good health and CMV-seronegative.

The CDR3 region has the sequence CASSGASGRSSYEQYF. The bases are TGCGCCAGCAGCGGAGCTAGCGGTAGGAGCTCCTACGAGCAGTACTTC. In this chain, TRBV5-1 is recombined with TRBJ2-7, with 7 bases matching TRBD2. For CDR1 and CDR2, the germline V gene lists SGHRS and YFSETQ. Compared with germline, V lacks 4 bases and J lacks 0 bases; bases without a gene match: 10. The CDR3 has 16 amino acids, counting the end cysteine and phenylalanine. The CDR3 DNA has 48 bases and is translated from base 1. Supplemented by the reference TRBV5-1 and TRBJ2-7 proteins around the CDR3, the complete variable domain is KAGVTQTPRYLIKTRGQQVTLSCSPISGHRSVSWYQQTPGQGLQFLFEYFSETQRNKGNFPGRFSGRQFSNSRSEMNVSTLELGDSALYLCASSGASGRSSYEQYFGPGTRLTVT.